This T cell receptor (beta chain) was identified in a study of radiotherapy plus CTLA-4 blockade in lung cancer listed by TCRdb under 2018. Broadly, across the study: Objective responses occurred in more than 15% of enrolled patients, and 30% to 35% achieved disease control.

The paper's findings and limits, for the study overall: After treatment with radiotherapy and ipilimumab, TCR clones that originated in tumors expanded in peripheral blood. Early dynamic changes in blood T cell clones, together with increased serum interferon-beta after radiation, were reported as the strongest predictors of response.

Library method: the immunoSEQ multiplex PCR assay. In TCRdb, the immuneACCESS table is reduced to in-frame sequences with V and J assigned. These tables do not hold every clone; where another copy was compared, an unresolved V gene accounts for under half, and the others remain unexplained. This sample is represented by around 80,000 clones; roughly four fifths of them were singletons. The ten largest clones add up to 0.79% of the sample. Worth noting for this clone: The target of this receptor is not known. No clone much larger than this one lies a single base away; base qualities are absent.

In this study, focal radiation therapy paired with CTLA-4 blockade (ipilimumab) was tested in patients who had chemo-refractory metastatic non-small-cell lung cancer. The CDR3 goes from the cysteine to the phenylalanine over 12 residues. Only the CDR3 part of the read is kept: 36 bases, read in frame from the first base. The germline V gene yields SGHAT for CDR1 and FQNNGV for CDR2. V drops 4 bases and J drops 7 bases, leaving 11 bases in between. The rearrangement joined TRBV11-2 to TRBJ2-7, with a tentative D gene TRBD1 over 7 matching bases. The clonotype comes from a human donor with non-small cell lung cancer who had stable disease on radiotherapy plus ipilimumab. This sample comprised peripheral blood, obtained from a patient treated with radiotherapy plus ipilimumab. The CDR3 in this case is CASSSTGREQYF. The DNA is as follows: TGTGCCAGCAGCTCGACAGGGAGGGAGCAGTACTTC.